This paragraph reports one TCR beta chain. Its matching antigen is unknown. This sample is drawn from a study of T cell responses to AZD1222 COVID-19 vaccine. Looking at the study overall: Analyses pooled second doses at about 4 or about 12 weeks.

Profiling relied on immunoSEQ multiplex PCR, and the TCRdb table lists in-frame clones only, not all of them. The sample yields some 80,000 clones, just under 90% seen once. Germline V gives CDR1 MDHEN, CDR2 SYDVKM. Deletions cut 5 bases from V and 7 bases from J, with 18 bases between. There are 15 residues in the CDR3. The study's findings and limits: Every sample of the repertoires postdated the peak T cell response. Spike was spanned by vaccine-associated CD4 TCRs, which were dominant at 160-218 and 743-854. It should be noted that donors were predominantly white British and more often female, and clonal diversity was possibly underestimated.

The specimen comprised peripheral blood, sampled on day 0 of AZD1222 vaccination. This receptor was identified in an adult in good health. This chain joins TRBV28 and TRBJ1-5; D possibly corresponds to TRBD1 (6 bases). The CDR3 protein is CASSGLTGRWQPQHF. The CDR3 nucleotides read TGTGCCAGCAGTGGATTGACAGGTCGTTGGCAGCCCCAGCATTTT.